This T cell receptor beta chain was obtained from a study of blood T cell repertoires in COVID-19. Adults between roughly 18 and 95 years of age took part from about two dozen US areas. Exposed volunteers were people who met a COVID-19 case within 2 weeks before study entry. Method: immunoSEQ multiplex PCR; TCRdb's copy keeps in-frame clones and lacks some. The profile shows a few hundred thousand clones, 90% of them singletons. This CDR3 has 13 amino acids. Germline V gene lookup returns CDR1 SNHLY and CDR2 FYNNEI. V lost 7 bases and J 7 bases, leaving 16 bases between the germline ends. The gene calls are TRBV2 and TRBJ2-5, with D possibly being TRBD2 (5 bases). Sequencing was performed on PBMCs or T cells enriched from blood (not recorded which). The source is a man in his thirties or forties who had been exposed to COVID-19. This chain's CDR3 is CASNQLGVGTQYF. The CDR3 DNA reads TGTGCCAGCAACCAATTGGGAGTTGGGACCCAGTACTTC.